A single sample gave rise to the 5 T cell receptor beta chains below, sequenced in a study of cytomegalovirus exposure and HLA in healthy donors. The PCR had 60 Vbeta and 13 Jbeta primers. Profiled with immunoSEQ multiplex PCR; TCRdb holds only in-frame clones, not every one. The sample contains more than 100,000 clones, less than 65% of which appear only once. The sample consisted of PBMCs. The source of these receptors is a man aged 35 to 55 in good health and CMV-seropositive.

The chain couples TRBV9 to TRBJ2-1, with 10 bases matching TRBD1. Germline trimming cut 4 bases from V and 8 bases from J; bases unmatched to any gene: 15. CDR3 size: 17 residues. The germline V gene has CDR1 SGDLS and CDR2 YYNGEE. The CDR3 here is CASSRGQGRVLQYEQFF. For the CDR3, the DNA is TGTGCCAGCAGCCGGGGACAGGGGAGGGTTTTACAATATGAGCAGTTCTTC.

The rearrangement links TRBV5-4 to TRBJ2-1; 9 bases are shared with TRBD2. There are 16 residues in the CDR3. Trimming at V came to 4 bases and at J to 5 bases, leaving 10 bases not matched to a gene. Per the germline V gene, CDR1 is SGHNT and CDR2 is YYREEE (reference sequence). CDR3 DNA: TGTGCCAGCAGCCCTGGGGGACAGCGGGGGGACAATGAGCAGTTCTTC. Its protein product is CASSPGGQRGDNEQFF.

This chain joins TRBV30 and TRBJ2-3, with TRBD2 as a possible D gene (7 bases). V dropped 4 bases and J dropped 5 bases, with 13 bases sitting between them. This CDR3 comprises 13 residues. Germline V lookup: CDR1 GTSNPN, CDR2 SVGIG (reference sequence). CDR3 amino acids: CAWKVGGGDTQYF. Here the CDR3 DNA reads TGTGCCTGGAAGGTGGGAGGGGGAGATACGCAGTATTTT.

The chain couples TRBV5-4 to TRBJ2-5; 9 bases line up with TRBD1. The V and J ends lost 4 bases and 6 bases, in that order; junction bases with no gene match: 13. The V gene's germline CDR1 is SGHNT and CDR2 YYREEE (reference sequence). This CDR3 contains 16 residues. CDR3 nucleotide sequence: TGTGCCAGCAGCCTGGGGACCGGGACAGGGAAAAAGACCCAGTACTTC. It translates to CASSLGTGTGKKTQYF.

J is TRBJ2-7 and V is TRBV30; TRBD1 matches at 9 bases. CDR1 and CDR2 from the germline V gene are GTSNPN and SVGIG (reference sequence). The length of the CDR3 is 15 residues. Trimming cost V 3 bases and J 5 bases; bases outside gene matches: 11. CDR3 sequence: CAWREQGAPRNEQYF. The DNA of the CDR3 is TGTGCCTGGAGAGAACAGGGGGCGCCCCGCAACGAGCAGTACTTC.